This TCR beta chain emerged from a study of shared clonotypes between healthy human individuals. The naive CD8 population came from CD45RO-negative cells selected for CCR7, without terminally differentiated effector memory CD45RA+ cells. Sequencing used immunoSEQ multiplex PCR; TCRdb keeps in-frame clones, though not all of them. The data contain about 1,800,000 clones, approximately 94% of them singletons. Between the trimmed V and J ends, which lost 5 bases and 1 base, there was a span of 5 bases. The CDR3 loop spans 13 amino acids. Per the germline V gene, CDR1 is SGHDN and CDR2 is FVKESK. The chain joins TRBV14 to TRBJ2-2; the D is unclear. The TCR comes from a man in his late teens or twenties in good health. Sample: naive CD8+ T cells sorted from blood. CDR3 amino acids: CASSAENTGELFF. Here the CDR3 DNA reads TGTGCCAGCAGCGCAGAGAACACCGGGGAGCTGTTTTTT.